This T cell receptor (beta chain) was identified during a study of T-cell memory formation after mild COVID-19. Study-wide results and caveats: The finding that pre-infection memory included some responding clones suggested that cross-reactive memory joined.

In its sample, this clonotype was seen a few times. Its antigen is not known. MiXCR, applied by TCRdb to the 5' RACE reads, yields one record per CDR3 protein. The table includes about 430,000 distinct CDR3 sequences, roughly 24% detected once. The sample comprised PBMCs or a T cell subset sorted from them (not recorded which). This sequence was found in an adult woman who had mild COVID-19 (a few samples of this study predate the infection). Cell type and time point are not known.

The CDR3: CAWSTGGNTEAFF. The CDR3 region has the DNA TGTGCCTGGAGTACGGGTGGGAACACTGAAGCTTTCTTT. The chain links TRBV30 to TRBJ1-1; D is unresolved. The length of the CDR3 is 13 residues. CDR1 and CDR2 from the germline V gene are GTSNPN and SVGIG (reference sequence). V was clipped by 2 bases and J by 1 base, with 8 bases between them.